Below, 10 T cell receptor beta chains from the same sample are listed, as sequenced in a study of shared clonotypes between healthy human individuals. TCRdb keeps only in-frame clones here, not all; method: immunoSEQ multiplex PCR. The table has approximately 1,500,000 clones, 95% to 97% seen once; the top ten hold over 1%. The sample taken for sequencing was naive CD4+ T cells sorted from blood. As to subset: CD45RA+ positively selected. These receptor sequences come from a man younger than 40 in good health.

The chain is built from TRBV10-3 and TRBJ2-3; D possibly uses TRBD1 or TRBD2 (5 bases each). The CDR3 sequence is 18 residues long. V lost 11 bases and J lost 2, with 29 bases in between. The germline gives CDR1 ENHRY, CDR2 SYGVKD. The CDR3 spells CAVAPSGPTEIITDTQYF. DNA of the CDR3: TGTGCCGTCGCACCATCGGGACCTACGGAGATAATCACAGATACGCAGTATTTT.

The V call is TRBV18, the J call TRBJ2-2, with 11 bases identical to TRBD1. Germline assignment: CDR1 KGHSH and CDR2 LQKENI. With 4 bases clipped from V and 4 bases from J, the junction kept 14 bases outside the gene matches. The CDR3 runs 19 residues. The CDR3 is CASSLLDRGRGAGTGELFF. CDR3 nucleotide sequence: TGTGCCAGCTCACTTTTGGACAGGGGGCGCGGCGCGGGCACCGGGGAGCTGTTTTTT.

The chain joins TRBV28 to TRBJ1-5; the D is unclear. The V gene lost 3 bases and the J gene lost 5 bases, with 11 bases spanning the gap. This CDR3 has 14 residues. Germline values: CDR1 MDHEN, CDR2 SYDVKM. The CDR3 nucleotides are TGTGCCAGCAGTTTTCTTAAGGGTGATCAGCCCCAGCATTTT. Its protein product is CASSFLKGDQPQHF. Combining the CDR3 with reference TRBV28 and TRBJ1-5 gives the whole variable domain DVKVTQSSRYLVKRTGEKVFLECVQDMDHENMFWYRQDPGLGLRLIYFSYDVKMKEKGDIPEGYSVSREKKERFSLILESASTNQTSMYLCASSFLKGDQPQHFGDGTRLSIL.

This CDR3 is CASSLRWQGVNEQFF. The CDR3 nucleotides read TGTGCCAGCAGCTTGCGGTGGCAGGGGGTAAATGAGCAGTTCTTC. The chain is built from TRBV7-8 and TRBJ2-1; the match to TRBD1 covers 7 bases. The germline CDR1 and CDR2 sequences are SGHVS and FQNEAQ. V lost 3 bases, J lost 7 bases, and 9 bases stayed unmatched. The CDR3 contains 15 residues.

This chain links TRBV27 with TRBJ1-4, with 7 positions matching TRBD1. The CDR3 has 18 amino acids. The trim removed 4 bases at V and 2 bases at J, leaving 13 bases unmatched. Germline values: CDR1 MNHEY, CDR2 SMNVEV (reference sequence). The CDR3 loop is CASSSVTGFWATNEKLFF. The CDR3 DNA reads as TGTGCCAGCAGTTCCGTGACAGGGTTTTGGGCGACTAATGAAAAACTGTTTTTT.

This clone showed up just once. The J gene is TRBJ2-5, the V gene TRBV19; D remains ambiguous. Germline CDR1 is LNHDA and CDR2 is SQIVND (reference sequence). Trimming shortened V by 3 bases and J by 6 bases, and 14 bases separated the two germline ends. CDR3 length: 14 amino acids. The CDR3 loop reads CASSILGQEKTQYF. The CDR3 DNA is TGTGCCAGTAGTATTCTTGGGCAGGAAAAGACCCAGTACTTC.

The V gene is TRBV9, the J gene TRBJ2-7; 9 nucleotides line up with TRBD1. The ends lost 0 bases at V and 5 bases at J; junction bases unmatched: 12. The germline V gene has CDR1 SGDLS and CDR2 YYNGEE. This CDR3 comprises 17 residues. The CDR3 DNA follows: TGTGCCAGCAGCGTAGACGGAACAGGGGGCCTTCTCCACGAGCAGTACTTC. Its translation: CASSVDGTGGLLHEQYF.

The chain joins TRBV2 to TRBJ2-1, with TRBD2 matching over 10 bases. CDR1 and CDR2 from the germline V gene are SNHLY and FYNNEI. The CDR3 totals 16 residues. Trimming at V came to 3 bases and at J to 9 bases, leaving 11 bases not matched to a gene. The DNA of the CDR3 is TGTGCCAGCAGTGAGAGGGCTAGCGGGAGTACTAGTGAGCAGTTCTTC. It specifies CASSERASGSTSEQFF.

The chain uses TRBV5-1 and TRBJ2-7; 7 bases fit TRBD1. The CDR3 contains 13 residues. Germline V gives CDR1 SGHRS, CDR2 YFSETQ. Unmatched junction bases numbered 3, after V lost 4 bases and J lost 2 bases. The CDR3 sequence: CASSRGQTYEQYF. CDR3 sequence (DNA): TGCGCCAGCAGCCGGGGACAGACCTACGAGCAGTACTTC.

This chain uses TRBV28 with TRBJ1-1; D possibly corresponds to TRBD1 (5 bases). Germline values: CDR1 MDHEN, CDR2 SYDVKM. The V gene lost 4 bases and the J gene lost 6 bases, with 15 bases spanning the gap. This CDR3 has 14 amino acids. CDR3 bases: TGTGCCAGCAGTTCACCATCGGGGGTCCCTGAAGCTTTCTTT. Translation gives CASSSPSGVPEAFF.